A selection of T cell receptor beta chains follows, all from one sample in a study of shared clonotypes between healthy human individuals. Sequencing was performed with immunoSEQ multiplex PCR; in TCRdb, only in-frame clones are kept and a portion is missing. The sample lists approximately 510,000 clones, around 79% occurring once. The sequencing input was PBMCs. The receptors stem from a middle-aged woman in good health. Some clones in this sample may be carry-over from other donors' samples. The CDR3 runs from the conserved cysteine through the conserved F or W. A D gene is named only where the DNA matches it firmly. Only some rows state a clone size, as once, few, many or a class for expanded clones.

V gene,J gene,D gene,clone size,CDR3 protein,CDR3 DNA
TRBV19,TRBJ2-5,NA,NA,CASSRDIQETQYF,TGTGCCAGTAGTAGAGACATACAAGAGACCCAGTACTTC
TRBV7-6,TRBJ2-3,TRBD1,few,CASSLGIPGQGGTDTQYF,TGTGCCAGCAGCTTAGGGATTCCGGGACAGGGAGGCACAGATACGCAGTATTTT
TRBV15,TRBJ2-5,TRBD2,NA,CATSRALAGTETQYF,TGTGCCACCAGCAGAGCACTAGCGGGAACAGAGACCCAGTACTTC
TRBV28,TRBJ2-1,TRBD2,NA,CASIPTGLAGPRDEQFF,TGTGCCAGCATTCCCACCGGACTAGCGGGACCGCGGGATGAGCAGTTCTTC
TRBV9,TRBJ2-2,NA,NA,CASSVRLGPDTGELFF,TGTGCCAGCAGCGTTCGACTGGGGCCCGACACCGGGGAGCTGTTTTTT
TRBV7-2,TRBJ2-7,NA,NA,CASSPTGFTGEQYF,TGTGCCAGCAGCCCCACCGGCTTCACGGGGGAGCAGTACTTC
TRBV15,TRBJ2-3,TRBD1,NA,CATRPLRGRTDTQYF,TGTGCCACCAGACCACTCAGGGGGCGAACAGATACGCAGTATTTT
TRBV27,TRBJ2-7,NA,NA,CASKLMEDSSYEQYF,TGTGCCAGCAAACTTATGGAGGACAGTTCCTACGAGCAGTACTTC
TRBV7-2,TRBJ1-5,TRBD1,few,CASSLGPDRATQPQHF,TGTGCCAGCAGCTTAGGCCCGGACAGGGCGACCCAGCCCCAGCATTTT
TRBV28,TRBJ1-5,NA,many,CASSLSSRGRQHF,TGTGCCAGCAGTTTAAGTAGTAGGGGCCGCCAGCATTTT
TRBV7-3,TRBJ2-3,NA,NA,CASSLWGRTDTQYF,TGTGCCAGCAGCTTATGGGGGAGGACAGATACGCAGTATTTT
TRBV7-9,TRBJ2-5,NA,NA,CASSLDFQETQYF,TGTGCCAGCAGCTTAGATTTCCAAGAGACCCAGTACTTC
TRBV2,TRBJ2-1,NA,NA,CASRVGPHNEQFF,TGTGCCAGCAGGGTAGGCCCCCACAATGAGCAGTTCTTC
TRBV5-6,TRBJ1-4,NA,NA,CASSLTQGLANEKLFF,TGTGCCAGCAGCCTCACCCAGGGGTTGGCTAATGAAAAACTGTTTTTT